Here is one T cell receptor (beta chain) with its context. Its antigen remains undetermined. Within one base of it there is no much larger clone, and no base qualities were kept. This sample is drawn from a study of T cells in localized non-small cell lung cancer (TCRdb year 2020). With respect to the entire study: Comparing tumors with uninvolved tumor-adjacent lungs, the study looked at the T cell repertoires of fewer than 250 patients with early-stage NSCLC. The cohort was made up of 200 to 250 treatment-naive NSCLC patients whose localized lung tumors had been resected. Of the NSCLC patients, roughly 130 were male and roughly 100 were female, and the mean age was about 69 years. The research as a whole found: Higher T cell density in blood was associated with longer overall survival, whereas higher clonality in adjacent lung was associated with shorter survival. Because the study design was exploratory, TCR variables were selected using unadjusted p-values without false-discovery rate correction. Multi-region tumor sequencing was not performed, so intratumor heterogeneity could not be excluded. The highest T cell clonality was observed in uninvolved tumor-adjacent lung, where clonality exceeded that of tumor, suggesting that antigenic responses were more focused in uninvolved tumor-adjacent lung. A median of roughly 50 of the top 100 tumor clones turned up in the paired uninvolved adjacent lung, and 25 to 35 of those clones also ranked among the top 100 of that same adjacent lung.

At diagnosis, peripheral blood, uninvolved tumor-adjacent lung and tumor were collected and were preserved as a mix of fresh-frozen and FFPE material. For TCR repertoire profiling, the blood samples were analyzed as peripheral blood mononuclear cells. The immunoSEQ Assay was used to sequence TCR beta CDR3 regions from DNA. In the source study's methods: To compute T cell density, TCR beta template counts were normalized to usable DNA, which was estimated by amplifying housekeeping genes. The preseqR package was used to estimate richness by extrapolating to 400,000 templates for PBMC samples and to 120,000 templates for tissue samples. Clonality was defined by subtracting Pielou's evenness from one. Tissue-enriched TCRs were identified by differential abundance testing using productive amino-acid clonotypes, minimum total count 5 and alpha 0.1. The Jaccard Index and the Morisita Overlap Index were used to measure repertoire overlap between compartments. GLIPH grouped TCR beta CDR3s together with public tetramer-defined viral CDR3s, and a viral motif had to include at least three viral sequences and show V-gene enrichment. Here the immuneACCESS table is served through TCRdb, limited to in-frame sequences with V and J called. Missing clones are a known gap in these copies; in checked studies unresolved V genes cover under half, and the rest lacks a known reason. V and J calls plus clone size are reproduced from that table; the DNA served to infer D and trimming. Counted in this sample were under 20,000 clones; about nine tenths of them appeared once. The ten largest clones take up around 4% of the sample.

From the cysteine up to the phenylalanine, the CDR3 has a length of 16 residues. The only DNA kept is the CDR3, 48 bases in frame from the first base. Trimmed from V: 6 bases; trimmed from J: 6 bases; junction bases lacking a gene match: 14. From the germline V gene, CDR1 is KGHSH and CDR2 is LQKENI. The receptor was isolated from a male donor at least 60 years old with stage I squamous cell lung carcinoma. The material sequenced was peripheral blood, taken before any cancer treatment. The rearrangement joined TRBV18 to TRBJ2-1, with TRBD2 identical over 7 junction bases. The sequenced DNA is TGTGCCAGCTCTCTCTTCGGGGCGGGAGTGTTCAATGAGCAGTTCTTC. It translates as CASSLFGAGVFNEQFF.